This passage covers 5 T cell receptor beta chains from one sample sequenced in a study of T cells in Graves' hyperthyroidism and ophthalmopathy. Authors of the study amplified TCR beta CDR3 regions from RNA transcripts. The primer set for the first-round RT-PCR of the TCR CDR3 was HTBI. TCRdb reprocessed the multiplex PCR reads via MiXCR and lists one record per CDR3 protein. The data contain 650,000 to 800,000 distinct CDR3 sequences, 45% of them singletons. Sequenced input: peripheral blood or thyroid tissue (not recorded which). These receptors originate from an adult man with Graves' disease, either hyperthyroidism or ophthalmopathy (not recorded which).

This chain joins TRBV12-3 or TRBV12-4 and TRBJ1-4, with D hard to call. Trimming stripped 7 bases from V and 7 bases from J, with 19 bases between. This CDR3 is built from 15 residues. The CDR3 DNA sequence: TGTGCCAGCACTCGAGCGGGGTTCGCGGGTGAAAAACTGTTTTTT. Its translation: CASTRAGFAGEKLFF.

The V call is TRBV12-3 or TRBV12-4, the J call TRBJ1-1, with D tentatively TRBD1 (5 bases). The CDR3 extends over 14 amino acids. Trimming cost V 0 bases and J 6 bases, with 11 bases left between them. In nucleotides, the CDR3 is TGTGCCAGCAGTTTAGCGGGGGTTTTTGCTGAAGCTTTCTTT. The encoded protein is CASSLAGVFAEAFF.

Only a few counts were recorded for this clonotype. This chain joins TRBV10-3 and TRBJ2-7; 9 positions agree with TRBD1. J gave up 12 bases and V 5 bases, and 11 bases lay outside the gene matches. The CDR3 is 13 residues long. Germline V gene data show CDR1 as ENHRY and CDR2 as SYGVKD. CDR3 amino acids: CAISSPGDRVPYF. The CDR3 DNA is TGTGCCATCAGTTCCCCCGGGGACAGGGTGCCGTACTTC.

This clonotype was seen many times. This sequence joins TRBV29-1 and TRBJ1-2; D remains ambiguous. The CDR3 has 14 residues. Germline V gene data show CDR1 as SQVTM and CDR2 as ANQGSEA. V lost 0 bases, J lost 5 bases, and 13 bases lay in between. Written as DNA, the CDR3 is TGCAGCGTTGAAGAGCCGGGGAATAGGTATGGCTACACCTTC. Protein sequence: CSVEEPGNRYGYTF.

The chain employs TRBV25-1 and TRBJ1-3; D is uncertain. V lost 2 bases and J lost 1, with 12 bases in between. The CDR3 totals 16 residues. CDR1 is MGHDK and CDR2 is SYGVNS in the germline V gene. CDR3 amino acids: CASSEPGDTSGNTIYF. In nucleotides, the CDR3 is TGTGCCAGCAGTGAACCCGGGGATACATCTGGAAACACCATATATTTT.